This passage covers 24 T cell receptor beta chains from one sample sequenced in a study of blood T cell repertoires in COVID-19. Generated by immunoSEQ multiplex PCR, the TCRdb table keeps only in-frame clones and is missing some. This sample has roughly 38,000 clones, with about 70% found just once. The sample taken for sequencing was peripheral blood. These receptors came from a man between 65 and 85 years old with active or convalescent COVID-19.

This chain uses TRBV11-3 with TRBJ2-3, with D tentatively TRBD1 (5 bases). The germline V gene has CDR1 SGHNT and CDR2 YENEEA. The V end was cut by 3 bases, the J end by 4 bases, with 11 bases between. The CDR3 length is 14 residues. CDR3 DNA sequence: TGTGCCAGCAGCTTGGTAAGGGGATCAGATACGCAGTATTTT. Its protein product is CASSLVRGSDTQYF.

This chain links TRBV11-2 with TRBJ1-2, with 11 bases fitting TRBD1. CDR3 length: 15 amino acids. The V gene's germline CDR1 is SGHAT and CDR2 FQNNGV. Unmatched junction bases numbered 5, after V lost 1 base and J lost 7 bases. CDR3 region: CASSLVTGTGGGYTF. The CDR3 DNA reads TGTGCCAGCAGCTTAGTGACCGGGACAGGGGGTGGCTACACCTTC.

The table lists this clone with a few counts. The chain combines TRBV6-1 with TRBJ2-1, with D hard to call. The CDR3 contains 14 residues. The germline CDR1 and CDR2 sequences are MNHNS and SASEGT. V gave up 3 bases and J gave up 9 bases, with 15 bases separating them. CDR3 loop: CASSDSRPEREQFF. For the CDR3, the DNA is TGTGCCAGCAGTGATAGTCGGCCAGAGCGTGAGCAGTTCTTC.

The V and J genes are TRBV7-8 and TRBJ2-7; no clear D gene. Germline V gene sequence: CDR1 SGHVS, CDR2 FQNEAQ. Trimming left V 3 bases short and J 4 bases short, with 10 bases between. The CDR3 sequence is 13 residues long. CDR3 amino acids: CASSFKELYEQYF. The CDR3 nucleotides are TGTGCCAGCAGCTTCAAAGAGTTATACGAGCAGTACTTC.

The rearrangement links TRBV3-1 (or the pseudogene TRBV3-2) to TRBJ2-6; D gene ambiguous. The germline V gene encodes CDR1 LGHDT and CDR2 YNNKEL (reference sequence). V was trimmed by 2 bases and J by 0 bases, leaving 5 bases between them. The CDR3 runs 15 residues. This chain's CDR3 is CASSQFSSGANVLTF. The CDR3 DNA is TGTGCCAGCAGCCAATTCAGCTCTGGGGCCAACGTCCTGACTTTC.

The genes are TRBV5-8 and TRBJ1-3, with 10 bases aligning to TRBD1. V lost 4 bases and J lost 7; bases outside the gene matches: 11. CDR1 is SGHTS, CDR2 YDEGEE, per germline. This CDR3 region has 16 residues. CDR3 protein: CASSHATTGGGNTIYF. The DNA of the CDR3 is TGTGCCAGCAGCCACGCAACGACAGGGGGCGGGAACACCATATATTTT. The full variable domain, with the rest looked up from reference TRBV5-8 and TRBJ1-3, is EAGVTQSPTHLIKTRGQQATLRCSPISGHTSVYWYQQALGLGLQFLLWYDEGEERNRGNFPPRFSGRQFPNYSSELNVNALELEDSALYLCASSHATTGGGNTIYFGEGSWLTVV.

CDR3 amino acids: CASSPPDSSYNEQFF. Here the CDR3 DNA reads TGTGCCAGCAGCCCCCCCGACAGCTCCTACAATGAGCAGTTCTTC. The rearrangement uses TRBV11-2 and TRBJ2-1; perhaps TRBD1 as D (5 bases). Germline loops: CDR1 SGHAT, CDR2 FQNNGV. V lost 5 bases and J lost 0, with 11 bases in between. The CDR3 length is 15 residues.

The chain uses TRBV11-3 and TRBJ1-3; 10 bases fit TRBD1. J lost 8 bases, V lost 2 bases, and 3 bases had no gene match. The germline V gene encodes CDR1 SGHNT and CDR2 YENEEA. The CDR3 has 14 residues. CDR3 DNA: TGTGCCAGCAGCTTATACGGGACAGGGGACACCATATATTTT. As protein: CASSLYGTGDTIYF.

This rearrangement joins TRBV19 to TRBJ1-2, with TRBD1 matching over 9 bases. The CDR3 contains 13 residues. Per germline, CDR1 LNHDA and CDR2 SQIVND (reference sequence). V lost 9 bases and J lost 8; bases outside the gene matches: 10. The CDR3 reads CASGVGQGRGYTF. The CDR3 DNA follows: TGTGCCAGCGGAGTCGGACAGGGGCGAGGCTACACCTTC.

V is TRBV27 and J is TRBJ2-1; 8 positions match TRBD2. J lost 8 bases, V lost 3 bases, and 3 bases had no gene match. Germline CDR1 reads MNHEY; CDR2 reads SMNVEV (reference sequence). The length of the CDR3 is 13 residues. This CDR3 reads CASSFRGGHEQFF. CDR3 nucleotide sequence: TGTGCCAGCAGTTTCCGGGGGGGTCATGAGCAGTTCTTC.

CDR3 sequence (DNA): TGTGCCAGCAGAAACCCCGGGACTACGGATCTTTTCTTT. Protein: CASRNPGTTDLFF. The chain is built from TRBV3-1 (or the pseudogene TRBV3-2) and TRBJ1-1, with D maybe TRBD1 (5 bases). CDR3 length: 13 residues. The V gene's germline CDR1 is LGHDT and CDR2 YNNKEL (reference sequence). Trimming left V 6 bases short and J 13 bases short, with 21 bases between.

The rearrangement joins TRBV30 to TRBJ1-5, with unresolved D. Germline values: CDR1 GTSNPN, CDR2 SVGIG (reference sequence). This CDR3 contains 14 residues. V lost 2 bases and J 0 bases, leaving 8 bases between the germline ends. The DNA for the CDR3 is TGTGCCTGGAGTTCCCTTAATAGCAATCAGCCCCAGCATTTT. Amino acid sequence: CAWSSLNSNQPQHF.

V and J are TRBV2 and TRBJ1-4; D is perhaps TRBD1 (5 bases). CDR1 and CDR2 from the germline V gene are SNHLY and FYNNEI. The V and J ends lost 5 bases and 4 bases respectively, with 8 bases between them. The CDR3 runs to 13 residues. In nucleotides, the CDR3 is TGTGCCAGCAGTCAGGGATTTAATGAAAAACTGTTTTTT. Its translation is CASSQGFNEKLFF. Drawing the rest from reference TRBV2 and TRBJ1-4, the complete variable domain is EPEVTQTPSHQVTQMGQEVILRCVPISNHLYFYWYRQILGQKVEFLVSFYNNEISEKSEIFDDQFSVERPDGSNFTLKIRSTKLEDSAMYFCASSQGFNEKLFFGSGTQLSVL.

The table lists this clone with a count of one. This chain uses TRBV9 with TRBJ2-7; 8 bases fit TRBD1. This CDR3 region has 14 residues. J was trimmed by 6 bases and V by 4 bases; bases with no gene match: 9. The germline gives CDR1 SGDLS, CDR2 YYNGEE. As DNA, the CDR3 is TGTGCCAGCAGCTACGGGACAGGTCTCTCCGAGCAGTACTTC. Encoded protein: CASSYGTGLSEQYF. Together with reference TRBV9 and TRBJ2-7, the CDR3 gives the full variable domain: DSGVTQTPKHLITATGQRVTLRCSPRSGDLSVYWYQQSLDQGLQFLIQYYNGEERAKGNILERFSAQQFPDLHSELNLSSLELGDSALYFCASSYGTGLSEQYFGPGTRLTVT.

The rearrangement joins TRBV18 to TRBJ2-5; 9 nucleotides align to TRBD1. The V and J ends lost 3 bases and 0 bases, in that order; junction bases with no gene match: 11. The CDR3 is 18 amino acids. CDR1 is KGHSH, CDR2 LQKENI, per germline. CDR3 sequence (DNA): TGTGCCAGCTCACCCTCTGGACCGGGACAGGGCTACCAAGAGACCCAGTACTTC. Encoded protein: CASSPSGPGQGYQETQYF.

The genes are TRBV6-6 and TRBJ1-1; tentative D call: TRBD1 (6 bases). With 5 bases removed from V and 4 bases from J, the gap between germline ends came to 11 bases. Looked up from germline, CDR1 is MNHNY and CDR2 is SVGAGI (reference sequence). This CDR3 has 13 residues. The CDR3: CASSRQVGTEAFF. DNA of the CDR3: TGTGCCAGCAGTCGACAGGTTGGCACTGAAGCTTTCTTT.

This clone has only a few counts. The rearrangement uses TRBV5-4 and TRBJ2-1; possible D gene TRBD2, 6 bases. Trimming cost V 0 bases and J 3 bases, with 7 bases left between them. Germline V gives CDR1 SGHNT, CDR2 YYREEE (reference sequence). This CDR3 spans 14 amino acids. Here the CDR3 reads CASSLVGGYNEQFF. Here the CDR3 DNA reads TGTGCCAGCAGCTTGGTCGGGGGCTACAATGAGCAGTTCTTC.

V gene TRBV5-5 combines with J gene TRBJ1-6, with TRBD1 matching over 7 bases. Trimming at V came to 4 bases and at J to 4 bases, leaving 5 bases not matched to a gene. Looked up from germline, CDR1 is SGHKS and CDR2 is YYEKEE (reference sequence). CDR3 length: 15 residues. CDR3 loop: CASSKRTGYNSPLHF. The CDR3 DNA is TGTGCCAGCAGCAAACGGACAGGTTATAATTCACCCCTCCACTTT.

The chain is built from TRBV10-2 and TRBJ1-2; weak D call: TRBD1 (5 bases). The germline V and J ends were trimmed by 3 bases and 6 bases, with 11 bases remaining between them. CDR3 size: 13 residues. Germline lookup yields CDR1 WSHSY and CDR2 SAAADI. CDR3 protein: CASSEWGLDGYTF. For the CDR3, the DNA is TGCGCCAGCAGTGAATGGGGCCTTGATGGCTACACCTTC.

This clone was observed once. This chain's CDR3 is CASSLLAGVGDEQFF. CDR3 DNA: TGTGCCAGCAGCCTACTAGCGGGGGTAGGGGATGAGCAGTTCTTC. The gene calls are TRBV11-2 and TRBJ2-1, with 11 bases lining up with TRBD2. The V gene's germline CDR1 is SGHAT and CDR2 FQNNGV. V lost 5 bases to trimming and J lost 8 bases; unmatched junction nucleotides: 8. The CDR3 contains 15 residues. The entire variable domain, with the rest obtained from reference TRBV11-2 and TRBJ2-1, is as follows: EAGVAQSPRYKIIEKRQSVAFWCNPISGHATLYWYQQILGQGPKLLIQFQNNGVVDDSQLPKDRFSAERLKGVDSTLKIQPAKLEDSAVYLCASSLLAGVGDEQFFGPGTRLTVL.

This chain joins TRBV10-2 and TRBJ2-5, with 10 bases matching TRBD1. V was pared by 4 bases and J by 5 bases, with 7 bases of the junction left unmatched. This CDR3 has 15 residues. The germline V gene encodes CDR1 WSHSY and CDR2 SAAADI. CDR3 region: CASSVRGQGTETQYF. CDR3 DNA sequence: TGCGCCAGCAGTGTCAGGGGACAGGGGACGGAGACCCAGTACTTC.

The DNA for the CDR3 is TGTGCCAGCAGTTTGGTGGAGGGAATCTCCTACGAGCAGTACTTC. This translates into CASSLVEGISYEQYF. The V and J genes are TRBV28 and TRBJ2-7; a possible D gene is TRBD2 (6 bases). The CDR3 covers 15 residues. Trimming removed 3 bases at V and 0 bases at J, with 12 bases between. Germline loops: CDR1 MDHEN, CDR2 SYDVKM.

The CDR3 loop is CASRRRVSEKLFF. The CDR3 DNA follows: TGTGCCAGCCGGCGCAGGGTTAGCGAAAAACTGTTTTTT. This chain uses TRBV6-5 with TRBJ1-4, with a weak D call TRBD1 (5 bases). Germline CDR1 MNHEY, CDR2 SVGAGI. The V end was cut by 8 bases, the J end by 8 bases, with 15 bases between. The CDR3 spans 13 residues.

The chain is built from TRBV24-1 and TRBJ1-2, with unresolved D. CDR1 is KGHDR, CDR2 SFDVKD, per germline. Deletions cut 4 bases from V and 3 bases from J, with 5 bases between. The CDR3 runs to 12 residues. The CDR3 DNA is TGTGCCACCAGTGACAACTACTATGGCTACACCTTC. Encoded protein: CATSDNYYGYTF.